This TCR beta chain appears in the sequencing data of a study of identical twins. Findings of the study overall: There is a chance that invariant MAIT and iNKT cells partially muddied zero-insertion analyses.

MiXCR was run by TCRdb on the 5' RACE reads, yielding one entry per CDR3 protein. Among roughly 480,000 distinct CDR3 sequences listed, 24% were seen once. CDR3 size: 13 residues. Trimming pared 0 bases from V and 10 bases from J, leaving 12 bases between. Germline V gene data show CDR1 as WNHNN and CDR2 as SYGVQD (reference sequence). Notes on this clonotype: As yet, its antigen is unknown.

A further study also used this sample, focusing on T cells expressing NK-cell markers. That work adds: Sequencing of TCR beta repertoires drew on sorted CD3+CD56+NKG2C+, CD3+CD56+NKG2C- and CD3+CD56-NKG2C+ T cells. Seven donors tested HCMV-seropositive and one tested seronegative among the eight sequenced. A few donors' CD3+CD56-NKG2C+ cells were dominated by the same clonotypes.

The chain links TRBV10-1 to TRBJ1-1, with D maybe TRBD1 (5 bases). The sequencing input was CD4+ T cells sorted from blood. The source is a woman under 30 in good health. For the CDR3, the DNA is TGCGCCAGCAGTGAGTCGACTCGGGGCAGAGCTTTCTTT. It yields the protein CASSESTRGRAFF.